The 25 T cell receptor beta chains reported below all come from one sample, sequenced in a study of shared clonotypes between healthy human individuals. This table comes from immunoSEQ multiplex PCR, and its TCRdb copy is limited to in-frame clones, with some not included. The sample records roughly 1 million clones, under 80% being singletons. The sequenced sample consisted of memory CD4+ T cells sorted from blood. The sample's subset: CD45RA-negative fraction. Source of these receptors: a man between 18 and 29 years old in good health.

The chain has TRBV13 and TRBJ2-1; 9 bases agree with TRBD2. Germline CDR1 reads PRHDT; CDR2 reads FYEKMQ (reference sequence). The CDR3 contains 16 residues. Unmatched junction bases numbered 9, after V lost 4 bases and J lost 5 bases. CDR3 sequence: CASSYVAGEMDNEQFF. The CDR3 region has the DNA TGTGCCAGCAGCTACGTAGCGGGAGAAATGGACAATGAGCAGTTCTTC.

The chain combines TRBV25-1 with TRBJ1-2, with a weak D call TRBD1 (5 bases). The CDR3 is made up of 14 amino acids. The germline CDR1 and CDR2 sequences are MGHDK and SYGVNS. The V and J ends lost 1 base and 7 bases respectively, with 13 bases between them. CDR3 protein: CASSEFGRDPGYTF. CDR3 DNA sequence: TGTGCCAGCAGTGAATTCGGCAGGGACCCTGGCTACACCTTC.

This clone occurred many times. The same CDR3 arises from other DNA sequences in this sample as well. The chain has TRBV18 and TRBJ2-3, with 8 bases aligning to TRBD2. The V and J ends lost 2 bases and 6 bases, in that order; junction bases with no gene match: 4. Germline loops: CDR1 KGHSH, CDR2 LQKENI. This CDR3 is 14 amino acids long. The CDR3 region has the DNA TGTGCCAGCTCACCAGCGGGGGGTCAGGATACGCAGTATTTT. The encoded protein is CASSPAGGQDTQYF.

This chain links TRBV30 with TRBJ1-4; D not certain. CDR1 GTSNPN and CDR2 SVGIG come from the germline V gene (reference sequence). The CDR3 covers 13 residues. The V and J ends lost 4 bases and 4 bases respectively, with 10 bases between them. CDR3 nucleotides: TGTGCCTGGAAGGGCAGAGATAATGAAAAACTGTTTTTT. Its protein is CAWKGRDNEKLFF. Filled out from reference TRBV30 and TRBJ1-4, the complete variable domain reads SQTIHQWPATLVQPVGSPLSLECTVEGTSNPNLYWYRQAAGRGLQLLFYSVGIGQISSEVPQNLSASRPQDRQFILSSKKLLLSDSGFYLCAWKGRDNEKLFFGSGTQLSVL.

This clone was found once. The CDR3 region is CASSQGRASGRVGQFF. CDR3 in DNA: TGCGCCAGCAGCCAAGGGAGGGCTAGCGGGAGGGTGGGGCAGTTCTTC. This chain joins TRBV4-1 and TRBJ2-1; 12 bases line up with TRBD2. The J segment lost 12 bases and the V segment lost 1 base, leaving 10 bases of the junction unmatched. The germline V gene encodes CDR1 MGHRA and CDR2 YSYEKL. This CDR3 has 16 amino acids.

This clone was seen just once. The CDR3 bases are TGTGCCATCAGTGAGTCTAAGGTTAACTATGGCTACACCTTC. Translating gives CAISESKVNYGYTF. The chain is built from TRBV10-3 and TRBJ1-2, with unresolved D. V was pared by 0 bases and J by 1 base, with 6 bases between. The germline CDR1 and CDR2 sequences are ENHRY and SYGVKD. The CDR3 covers 14 residues.

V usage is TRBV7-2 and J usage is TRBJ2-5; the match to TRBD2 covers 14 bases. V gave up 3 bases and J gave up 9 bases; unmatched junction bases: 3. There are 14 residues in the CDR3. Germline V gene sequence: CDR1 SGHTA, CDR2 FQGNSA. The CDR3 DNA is TGTGCCAGCAGCTTCGGACTAGCGGGAGGATCCCAGTACTTC. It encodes CASSFGLAGGSQYF.

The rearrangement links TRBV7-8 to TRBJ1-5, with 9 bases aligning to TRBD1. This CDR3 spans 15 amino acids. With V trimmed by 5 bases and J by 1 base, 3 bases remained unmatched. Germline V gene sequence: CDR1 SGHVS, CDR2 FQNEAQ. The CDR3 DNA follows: TGTGCCAGCAGCGCACAGGGGGCGAGCAATCAGCCCCAGCATTTT. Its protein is CASSAQGASNQPQHF.

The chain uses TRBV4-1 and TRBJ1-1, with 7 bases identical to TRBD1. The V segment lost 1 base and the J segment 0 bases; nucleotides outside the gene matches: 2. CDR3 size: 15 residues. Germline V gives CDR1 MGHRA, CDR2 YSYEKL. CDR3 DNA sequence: TGCGCCAGCAGCCAAGGGACAGGACTGAACACTGAAGCTTTCTTT. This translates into CASSQGTGLNTEAFF.

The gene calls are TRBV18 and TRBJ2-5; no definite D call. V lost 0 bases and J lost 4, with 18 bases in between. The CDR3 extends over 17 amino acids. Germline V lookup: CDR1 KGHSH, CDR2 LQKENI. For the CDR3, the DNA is TGTGCCAGCTCACCACCGCCGGCTAGTAGAACTACAGAGACCCAGTACTTC. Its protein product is CASSPPPASRTTETQYF.

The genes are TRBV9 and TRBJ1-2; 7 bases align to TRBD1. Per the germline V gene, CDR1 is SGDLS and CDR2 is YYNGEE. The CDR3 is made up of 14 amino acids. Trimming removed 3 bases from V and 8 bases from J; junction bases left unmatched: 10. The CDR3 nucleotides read TGTGCCAGCAGCGCCGGGACAGCCAGTATGGGCTACACCTTC. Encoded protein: CASSAGTASMGYTF.

This CDR3 reads CASSSDGTARSPLHF. The DNA for the CDR3 is TGTGCCAGCAGTTCAGACGGGACAGCGCGCTCACCCCTCCACTTT. V is TRBV28 and J is TRBJ1-6; 7 bases are a match to TRBD1. Looked up from germline, CDR1 is MDHEN and CDR2 is SYDVKM. The CDR3 consists of 15 residues. Trimming removed 4 bases from V and 10 bases from J; junction bases left unmatched: 10.

CDR3 nucleotide sequence: TGTGCCAGCAGCCCCCGGACAGGGGGCCCGAACACTGAAGCTTTCTTT. It encodes CASSPRTGGPNTEAFF. This chain uses TRBV7-8 with TRBJ1-1; 11 positions agree with TRBD1. This CDR3 region has 16 residues. Germline V gives CDR1 SGHVS, CDR2 FQNEAQ. V lost 5 bases to trimming and J lost 1 base; unmatched junction nucleotides: 6. Based on the CDR3 plus reference TRBV7-8 and TRBJ1-1, the full variable domain is GAGVSQSPRYKVAKRGQDVALRCDPISGHVSLFWYQQALGQGPEFLTYFQNEAQLDKSGLPSDRFFAERPEGSVSTLKIQRTQQEDSAVYLCASSPRTGGPNTEAFFGQGTRLTVV.

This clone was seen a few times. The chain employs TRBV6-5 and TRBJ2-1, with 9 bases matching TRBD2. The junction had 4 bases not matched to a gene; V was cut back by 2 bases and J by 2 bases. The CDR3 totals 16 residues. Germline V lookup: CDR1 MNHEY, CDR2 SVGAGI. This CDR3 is CASSYALAGTYNEQFF. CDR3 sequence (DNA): TGTGCCAGCAGTTACGCGCTAGCGGGAACCTACAATGAGCAGTTCTTC.

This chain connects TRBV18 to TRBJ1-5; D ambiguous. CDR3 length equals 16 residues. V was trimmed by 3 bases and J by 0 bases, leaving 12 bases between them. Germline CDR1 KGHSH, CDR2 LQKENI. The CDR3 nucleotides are TGTGCCAGCTCACCTCTGTCCTTAATTAGCAATCAGCCCCAGCATTTT. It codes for CASSPLSLISNQPQHF.

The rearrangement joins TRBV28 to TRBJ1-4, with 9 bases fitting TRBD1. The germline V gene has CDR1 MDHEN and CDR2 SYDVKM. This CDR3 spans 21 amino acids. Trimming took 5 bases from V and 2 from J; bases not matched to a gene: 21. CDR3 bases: TGTGCCAGCAGTGGATTATCTGCTGGAAGGGGACAGGGTGGTACTAATGAAAAACTGTTTTTT. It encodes CASSGLSAGRGQGGTNEKLFF.

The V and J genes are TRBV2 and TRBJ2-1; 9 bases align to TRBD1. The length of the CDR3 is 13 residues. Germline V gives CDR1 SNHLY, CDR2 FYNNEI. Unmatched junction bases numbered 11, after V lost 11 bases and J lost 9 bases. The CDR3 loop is CAGTMGQGGEQFF. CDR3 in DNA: TGTGCCGGGACCATGGGACAGGGAGGTGAGCAGTTCTTC.

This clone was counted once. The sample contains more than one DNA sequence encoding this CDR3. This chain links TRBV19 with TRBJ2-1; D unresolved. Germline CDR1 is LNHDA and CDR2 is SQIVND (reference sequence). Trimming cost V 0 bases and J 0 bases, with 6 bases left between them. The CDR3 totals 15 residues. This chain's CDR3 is CASSIEGSSYNEQFF. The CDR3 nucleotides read TGTGCCAGTAGTATAGAAGGTAGCTCCTACAATGAGCAGTTCTTC.

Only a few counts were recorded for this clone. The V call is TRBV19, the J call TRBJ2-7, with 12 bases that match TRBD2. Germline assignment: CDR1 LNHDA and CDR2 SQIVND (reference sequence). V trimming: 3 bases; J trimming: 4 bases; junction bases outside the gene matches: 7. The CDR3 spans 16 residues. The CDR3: CASSMRTSGASYEQYF. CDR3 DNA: TGTGCCAGTAGTATGCGGACTAGCGGGGCTTCATACGAGCAGTACTTC.

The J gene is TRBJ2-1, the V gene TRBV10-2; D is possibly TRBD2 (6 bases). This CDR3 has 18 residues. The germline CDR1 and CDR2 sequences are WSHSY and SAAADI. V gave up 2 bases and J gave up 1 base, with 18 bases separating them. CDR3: CASSEGSGSRKSYNEQFF. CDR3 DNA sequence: TGCGCCAGCAGTGAGGGTAGCGGATCAAGAAAGTCCTACAATGAGCAGTTCTTC.

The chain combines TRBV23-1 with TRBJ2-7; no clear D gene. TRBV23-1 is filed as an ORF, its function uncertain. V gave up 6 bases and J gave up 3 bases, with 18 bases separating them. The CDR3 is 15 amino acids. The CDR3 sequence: CASSRVDLENYEQYF. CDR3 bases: TGCGCCAGCAGCCGGGTTGACCTGGAGAACTACGAGCAGTACTTC.

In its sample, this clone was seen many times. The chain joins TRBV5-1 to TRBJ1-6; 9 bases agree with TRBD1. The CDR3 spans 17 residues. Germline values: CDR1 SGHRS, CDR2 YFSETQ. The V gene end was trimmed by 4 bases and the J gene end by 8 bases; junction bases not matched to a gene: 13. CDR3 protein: CASSRDRAPTRDSPLHF. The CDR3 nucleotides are TGCGCCAGCAGCAGGGACAGGGCCCCCACAAGGGATTCACCCCTCCACTTT.

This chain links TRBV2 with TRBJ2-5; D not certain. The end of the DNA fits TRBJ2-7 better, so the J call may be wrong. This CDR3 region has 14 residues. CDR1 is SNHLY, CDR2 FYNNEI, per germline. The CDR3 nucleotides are TGTGCCACCTTGGACCGGACGATCTCCTACGAGCAGTACTTC. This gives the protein CATLDRTISYEQYF.

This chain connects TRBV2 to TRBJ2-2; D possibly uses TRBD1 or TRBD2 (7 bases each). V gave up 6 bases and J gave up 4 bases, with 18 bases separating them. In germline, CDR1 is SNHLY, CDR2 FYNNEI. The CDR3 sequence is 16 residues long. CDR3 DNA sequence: TGTGCCAGCAGGATGGAGACAGGGAGGGCCACCGGGGAGCTGTTTTTT. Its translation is CASRMETGRATGELFF.

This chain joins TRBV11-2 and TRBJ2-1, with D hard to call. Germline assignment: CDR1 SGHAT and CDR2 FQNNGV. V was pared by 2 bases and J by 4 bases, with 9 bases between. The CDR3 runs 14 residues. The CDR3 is CASSLPPIYNEQFF. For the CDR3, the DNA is TGTGCCAGCAGCTTACCCCCGATTTACAATGAGCAGTTCTTC.